This is a list of T cell receptor beta chains from one sample in a study of monozygotic twins with inflammatory bowel disease. TCRdb reprocessed the 5' RACE reads and keeps a single row for each CDR3 protein, giving no DNA. The clone table shows about 210,000 distinct CDR3 sequences, with the ten largest holding approximately 1.5%. The sequencing sample was made of blood. The receptors stem from a human donor with ulcerative colitis or Crohn's disease, or a healthy co-twin of an affected twin (not recorded which). Each CDR3 is given with its conserved first and last residue.

j_call: TRBJ2-3; v_call: TRBV20-1; cdr3_aa: CSARSMVFGGSTDTQYF
j_call: TRBJ2-3; v_call: TRBV3-1; cdr3_aa: CASSQGGGGPTDTQYF
j_call: TRBJ1-4; v_call: TRBV6-5; cdr3_aa: CASSYYTGANEKLFF
j_call: TRBJ2-5; v_call: TRBV20-1; cdr3_aa: CSARVSGLGTQYF
j_call: TRBJ1-4; v_call: TRBV12-3/TRBV12-4; cdr3_aa: CASSLGTGNSEKLFF
j_call: TRBJ2-7; v_call: TRBV12-3/TRBV12-4; cdr3_aa: CASSLGWGPVTYEQYF
j_call: TRBJ1-2; v_call: TRBV3-1; cdr3_aa: CASSQRGTYGYTF
j_call: TRBJ1-2; v_call: TRBV6-5; cdr3_aa: CASTPASYYGYTF
j_call: TRBJ2-5; v_call: TRBV5-1; cdr3_aa: CASSLAGLAGGQETQYF
j_call: TRBJ2-6; v_call: TRBV12-3/TRBV12-4; cdr3_aa: CASSSHTSFRTGANVLTF
j_call: TRBJ1-2; v_call: TRBV9; cdr3_aa: CASSVGGGGGYTF
j_call: TRBJ2-7; v_call: TRBV5-5; cdr3_aa: CASSLRVITYEQYF
j_call: TRBJ2-2; v_call: TRBV4-1; cdr3_aa: CASSQVQFTGISYPGELFF
j_call: TRBJ2-2; v_call: TRBV19; cdr3_aa: CASSIKGTGELFF
j_call: TRBJ2-1; v_call: TRBV5-1; cdr3_aa: CASDPGQGLNEQFF
j_call: TRBJ1-6; v_call: TRBV7-6; cdr3_aa: CASRSMDSPLHF